These 9 T cell receptor beta chains share one sample of origin, sequenced in a study of blood T cell repertoires in COVID-19. Here immunoSEQ multiplex PCR was the method, and the copy in TCRdb shows in-frame clones only, minus some. The sample yields under 150,000 clones, about 88% seen once. Sequenced: peripheral blood. These receptors were obtained from a woman in her 70s who had recovered from COVID-19.

The CDR3 is CASSLASGRQYF. The CDR3 region has the DNA TGTGCCAGCAGCTTAGCTAGCGGTCGTCAGTACTTC. The rearrangement joins TRBV7-2 to TRBJ2-7, with D tentatively TRBD2 (6 bases). Germline values: CDR1 SGHTA, CDR2 FQGNSA. There are 12 residues in the CDR3. V was trimmed by 0 bases and J by 10 bases, leaving 10 bases between them.

The chain uses TRBV5-4 and TRBJ2-1, with 8 bases fitting TRBD2. From germline, CDR1 is SGHNT and CDR2 YYREEE (reference sequence). The V and J ends lost 0 bases and 4 bases, in that order; junction bases with no gene match: 6. This CDR3 has 16 residues. For the CDR3, the DNA is TGTGCCAGCAGCTTGGCCCAGCGGGGGCCTTACAATGAGCAGTTCTTC. Encoded protein: CASSLAQRGPYNEQFF.

V and J are TRBV6-2 or TRBV6-3 and TRBJ2-3, with TRBD1 identical over 8 bases. Trimming at V came to 5 bases and at J to 3 bases, leaving 7 bases not matched to a gene. Germline CDR1 and CDR2: MNHEY and SVGEGT. The CDR3 runs to 15 residues. CDR3 loop: CASSTRQGKTDTQYF. Written as DNA, the CDR3 is TGTGCCAGCAGTACCCGACAGGGGAAGACAGATACGCAGTATTTT.

The rearrangement uses TRBV10-3 and TRBJ1-5; D is uncertain. The CDR3 totals 16 residues. Between the trimmed V and J ends, which lost 2 bases and 0 bases, there was a span of 11 bases. CDR1 and CDR2 (germline): ENHRY, SYGVKD. The CDR3 DNA reads TGTGCCATCAGTGAGCCTCGGGGTCTTAGCAATCAGCCCCAGCATTTT. Its protein product is CAISEPRGLSNQPQHF.

The V call is TRBV10-3, the J call TRBJ2-5; 10 nucleotides agree with TRBD1. The CDR3 extends over 14 amino acids. Trimming cost V 6 bases and J 3 bases; bases outside gene matches: 4. Germline CDR1 ENHRY, CDR2 SYGVKD. The CDR3 bases are TGTGCCATCAGAGCTGGGACAGGGGAAGAGACCCAGTACTTC. Translating it yields CAIRAGTGEETQYF.

The rearrangement joins TRBV18 to TRBJ1-2, with 9 bases matching TRBD1. The CDR3 consists of 13 residues. Germline V gene data show CDR1 as KGHSH and CDR2 as LQKENI. Trimming removed 3 bases from V and 7 bases from J; junction bases left unmatched: 3. This CDR3 reads CASSPEQGAGYTF. CDR3 sequence (DNA): TGTGCCAGCTCACCGGAACAGGGGGCTGGCTACACCTTC.

This chain uses TRBV5-1 with TRBJ1-5; D is perhaps TRBD1 (5 bases). CDR1 is SGHRS, CDR2 YFSETQ, per germline. This CDR3 has 16 amino acids. With 0 bases removed from V and 7 bases from J, the gap between germline ends came to 17 bases. The CDR3 DNA follows: TGCGCCAGCAGCTTGGGGCCCCTCACAGGCGCCCAGCCCCAGCATTTT. It yields the protein CASSLGPLTGAQPQHF.

This clone was recorded a few times. The J gene is TRBJ1-1, the V gene TRBV7-6; D is uncertain. Trimming stripped 4 bases from V and 0 bases from J, with 6 bases between. CDR1 and CDR2 (germline): SGHVS, FNYEAQ. The CDR3 extends over 13 amino acids. In nucleotides, the CDR3 is TGTGCCAGCAGCTATCACATGAACACTGAAGCTTTCTTT. It specifies CASSYHMNTEAFF.

The chain joins TRBV5-1 to TRBJ2-6; 7 bases are shared with TRBD1. The CDR3 is made up of 17 amino acids. V lost 0 bases and J lost 0; bases outside the gene matches: 3. CDR1 is SGHRS, CDR2 YFSETQ, per germline. In nucleotides, the CDR3 is TGCGCCAGCAGCTTGGCAGGGGGTTACTCTGGGGCCAACGTCCTGACTTTC. It encodes CASSLAGGYSGANVLTF.